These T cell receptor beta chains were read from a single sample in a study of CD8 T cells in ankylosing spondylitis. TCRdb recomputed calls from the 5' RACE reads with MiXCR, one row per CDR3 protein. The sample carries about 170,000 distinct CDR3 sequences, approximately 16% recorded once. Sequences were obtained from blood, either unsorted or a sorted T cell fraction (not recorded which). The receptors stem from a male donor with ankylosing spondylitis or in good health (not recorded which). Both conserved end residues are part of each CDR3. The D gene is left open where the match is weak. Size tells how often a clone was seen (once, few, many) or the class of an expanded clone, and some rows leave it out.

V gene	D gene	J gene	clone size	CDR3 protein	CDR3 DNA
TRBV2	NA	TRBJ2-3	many	CASSGQAQASTDTQYF	TGTGCCAGCAGTGGACAGGCGCAAGCTAGCACAGATACGCAGTATTTT
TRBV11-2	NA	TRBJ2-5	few	CASSHGQIVQETQYF	TGTGCCAGCAGCCACGGACAGATTGTACAAGAGACCCAGTACTTC
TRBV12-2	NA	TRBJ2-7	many	CASRPDNSYEQYF	TGTGCAAGTCGACCAGACAACTCCTACGAGCAGTACTTC
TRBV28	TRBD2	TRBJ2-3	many	CASSLWRERTDTQYF	TGTGCCAGCAGTTTATGGCGGGAGCGCACAGATACGCAGTATTTT
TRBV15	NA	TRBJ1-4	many	CATSRSGWATNEKLFF	TGTGCCACCAGCAGGTCGGGGTGGGCGACTAATGAAAAACTGTTTTTT
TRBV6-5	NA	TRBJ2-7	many	CASSYSLGRAYEQYF	TGTGCCAGCAGTTACTCATTGGGCAGAGCCTACGAGCAGTACTTC
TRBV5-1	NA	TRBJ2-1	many	CASSLAGSGANEQFF	TGCGCCAGCAGCTTGGCTGGTTCCGGGGCCAATGAGCAGTTCTTC
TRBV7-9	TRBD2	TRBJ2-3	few	CASSLVSGSGTDTQYF	TGTGCCAGCAGCTTAGTTAGCGGGAGCGGCACAGATACGCAGTATTTT
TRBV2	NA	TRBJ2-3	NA	CASRRADPQYF	TGTGCCAGCAGGCGGGCAGATCCGCAGTATTTT
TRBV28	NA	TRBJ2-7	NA	CASSPFFNVGAYEQYF	TGTGCCAGCAGCCCATTTTTTAATGTCGGGGCCTACGAGCAGTACTTC
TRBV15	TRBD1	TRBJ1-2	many	CATSRGDSYGYTF	TGTGCCACCAGCAGAGGGGACAGCTATGGCTACACCTTC
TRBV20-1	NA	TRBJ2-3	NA	CSVVQGGGTDTQYF	TGCAGTGTGGTACAGGGAGGAGGAACAGATACGCAGTATTTT
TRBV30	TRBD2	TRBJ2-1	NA	CAWRELPGLVNEQFF	TGTGCCTGGAGGGAACTTCCGGGACTAGTGAATGAGCAGTTCTTC
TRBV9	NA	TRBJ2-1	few	CASSVVGNHGNEQFF	TGTGCCAGCAGCGTAGTCGGGAACCATGGTAATGAGCAGTTCTTC
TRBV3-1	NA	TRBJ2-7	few	CASSQGAGGVRNEQYF	TGTGCCAGCAGCCAAGGGGCCGGGGGTGTGAGAAACGAGCAGTACTTC
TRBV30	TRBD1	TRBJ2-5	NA	CAWTPGGVETQYF	TGTGCCTGGACCCCAGGGGGCGTAGAGACCCAGTACTTC
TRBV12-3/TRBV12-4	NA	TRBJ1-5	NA	CASSAETGPQHF	TGTGCCAGCAGTGCGGAGACAGGCCCTCAGCATTTT
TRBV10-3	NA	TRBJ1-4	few	CAISLGRDATNEKLFF	TGTGCCATCAGCTTGGGACGGGATGCAACTAATGAAAAACTGTTTTTT
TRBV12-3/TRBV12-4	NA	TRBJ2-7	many	CASSLGGGYEQYF	TGTGCCAGCAGTTTAGGCGGAGGCTACGAGCAGTACTTC
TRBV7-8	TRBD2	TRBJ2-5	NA	CASSLEWSGKQETQYF	TGTGCCAGCAGCTTAGAATGGAGCGGGAAACAAGAGACCCAGTACTTC
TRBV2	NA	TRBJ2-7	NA	CASSTPGPHYEQYF	TGTGCCAGCAGTACGCCGGGACCCCACTACGAGCAGTACTTC
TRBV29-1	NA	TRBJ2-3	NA	CSAYTPGLLDTQYF	TGCAGCGCGTATACTCCCGGTTTGTTGGATACGCAGTATTTT
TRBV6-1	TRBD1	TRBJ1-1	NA	CASNRGRNTEAFF	TGTGCCAGCAACAGGGGACGGAACACTGAAGCTTTCTTT
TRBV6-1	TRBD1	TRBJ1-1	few	CASKKTGGTEAFF	TGTGCCAGCAAAAAGACAGGGGGAACTGAAGCTTTCTTT
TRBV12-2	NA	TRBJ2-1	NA	CASRLAKLAGGPLNNNEQFF	TGTGCAAGTCGCTTAGCGAAGCTAGCGGGAGGCCCCCTCAACAACAATGAGCAGTTCTTC
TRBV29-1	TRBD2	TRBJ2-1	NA	CSVDGLAGVLYNEQFF	TGCAGCGTTGACGGACTAGCGGGAGTTTTGTACAATGAGCAGTTCTTC
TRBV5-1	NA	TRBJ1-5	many	CASSLGPPSHSNQPQHF	TGCGCCAGCAGCTTGGGACCGCCATCGCATAGCAATCAGCCCCAGCATTTT
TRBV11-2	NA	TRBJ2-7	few	CASSPGLISYEQYF	TGTGCCAGCAGCCCAGGACTGATATCCTACGAGCAGTACTTC
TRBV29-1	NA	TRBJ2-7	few	CSVGLTSYEQYF	TGCAGCGTTGGACTGACCTCCTACGAGCAGTACTTC
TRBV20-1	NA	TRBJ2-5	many	CSARVAVAKETQYF	TGCAGTGCTAGAGTTGCTGTGGCGAAAGAGACCCAGTACTTC
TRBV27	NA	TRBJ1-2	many	CASRKDTGYGYTF	TGTGCCAGCAGAAAGGACACGGGCTATGGCTACACCTTC
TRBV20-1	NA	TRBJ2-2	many	CSAPSGTGELFF	TGCAGTGCACCGAGCGGCACCGGGGAGCTGTTTTTT
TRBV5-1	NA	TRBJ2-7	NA	CASSYRDTNYEQYF	TGCGCCAGCAGCTACCGGGACACCAACTACGAGCAGTACTTC
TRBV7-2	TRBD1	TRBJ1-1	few	CASSLAGGVTEAFF	TGTGCCAGCAGCTTAGCAGGGGGCGTCACTGAAGCTTTCTTT
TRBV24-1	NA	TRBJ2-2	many	CATSDLRQNTGELFF	TGTGCCACCAGTGATTTGCGGCAGAACACCGGGGAGCTGTTTTTT
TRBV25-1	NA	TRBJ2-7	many	CASSVPARDRSLNEQYF	TGTGCCAGCAGTGTGCCGGCCCGGGACCGGAGTTTAAACGAGCAGTACTTC
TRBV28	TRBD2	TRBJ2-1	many	CASRSSGRGYNEQFF	TGTGCCAGCAGAAGTAGCGGGAGGGGCTACAATGAGCAGTTCTTC
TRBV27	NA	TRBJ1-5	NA	CASSLGGARNQPQHF	TGTGCCAGCAGTTTAGGAGGGGCGCGGAATCAGCCCCAGCATTTT
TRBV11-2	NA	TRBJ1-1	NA	CASSLLTMGGAFF	TGTGCCAGCAGCTTATTGACGATGGGTGGGGCTTTCTTT
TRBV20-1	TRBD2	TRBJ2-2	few	CSARDYTSGTATGELFF	TGCAGTGCTAGAGACTACACTAGCGGGACGGCCACCGGGGAGCTGTTTTTT
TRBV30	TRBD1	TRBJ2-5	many	CAWSGQVQETQYF	TGTGCCTGGAGCGGACAGGTCCAAGAGACCCAGTACTTC
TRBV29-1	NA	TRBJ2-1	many	CSVVPSNNEQFF	TGCAGCGTTGTCCCTAGTAACAATGAGCAGTTCTTC
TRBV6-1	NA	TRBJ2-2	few	CASRALKNTGELFF	TGTGCCAGCAGGGCCCTGAAGAACACCGGGGAGCTGTTTTTT
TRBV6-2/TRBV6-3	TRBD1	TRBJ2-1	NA	CASSYDRTGDDNEQFF	TGTGCCAGCAGTTACGATAGGACAGGGGATGACAATGAGCAGTTCTTC
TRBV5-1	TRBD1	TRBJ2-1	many	CASSFRGQGLNEQFF	TGCGCCAGCAGCTTTCGGGGACAGGGGTTAAATGAGCAGTTCTTC
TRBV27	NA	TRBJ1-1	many	CASSSGVGWNTEAFF	TGTGCCAGCAGTTCCGGGGTAGGGTGGAACACTGAAGCTTTCTTT
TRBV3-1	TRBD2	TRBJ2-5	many	CASSFSGRRETQYF	TGTGCCAGCAGCTTTAGCGGGAGGCGAGAGACCCAGTACTTC
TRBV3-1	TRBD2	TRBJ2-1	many	CASSQMGLAGVNEQFF	TGTGCCAGCAGCCAAATGGGACTAGCGGGAGTTAATGAGCAGTTCTTC
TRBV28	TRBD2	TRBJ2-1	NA	CASSRPAGGLNEQFF	TGTGCCAGCAGTCGCCCAGCGGGAGGTCTGAATGAGCAGTTCTTC
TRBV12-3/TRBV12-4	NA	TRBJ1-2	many	CASSLAGAYGYTF	TGTGCCAGCAGTTTAGCAGGGGCCTATGGCTACACCTTC
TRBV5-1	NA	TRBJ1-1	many	CASSFSANTEAFF	TGCGCCAGCAGCTTTTCGGCGAACACTGAAGCTTTCTTT
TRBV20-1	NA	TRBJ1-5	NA	CSASDFRQGNQPQHF	TGCAGTGCTAGTGACTTCCGACAGGGCAATCAGCCCCAGCATTTT
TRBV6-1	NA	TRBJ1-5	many	CASSPHPDSVSYSNQPQHF	TGTGCCAGCAGCCCACACCCGGACAGTGTAAGTTATAGCAATCAGCCCCAGCATTTT